The sequence of this TCR beta chain was determined in a study of low-dose radiotherapy and immunotherapy resistance in tumors. The CDR3 contains 13 residues. The germline gives CDR1 SQVTM, CDR2 ANQGSEA. Trimming removed 8 bases from V and 4 bases from J, with 15 bases in between. Over approximately 20 PCR cycles, TCRs were amplified from a constant-region primer and V-primer adapter. TCRdb processed the reads anew with MiXCR; each CDR3 protein has one entry. The sample carries approximately 52,000 distinct CDR3 sequences, 33% recorded once. Time point: after trial treatment. The treatment: LDRT plus nivolumab, ipilimumab, low-dose cyclophosphamide and aspirin (RACIN trial). This clonotype was seen at least ten times.

The source material was PBMCs, sampled after low-dose radiotherapy plus immunotherapy. The clonotype comes from a male donor with rectosigmoid adenocarcinoma. The chain couples TRBV29-1 to TRBJ2-1; D is ambiguous. DNA for the CDR3: TGCAGCCTGGGGTTTTCCCTATACAATGAGCAGTTCTTC. It yields the protein CSLGFSLYNEQFF.